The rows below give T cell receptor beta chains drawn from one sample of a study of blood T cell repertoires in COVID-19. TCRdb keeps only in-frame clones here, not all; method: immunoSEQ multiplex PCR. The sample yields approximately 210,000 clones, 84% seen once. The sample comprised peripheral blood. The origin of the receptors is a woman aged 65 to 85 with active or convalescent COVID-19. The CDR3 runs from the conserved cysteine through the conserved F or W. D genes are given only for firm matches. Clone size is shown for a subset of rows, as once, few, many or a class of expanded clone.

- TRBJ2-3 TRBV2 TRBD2 TGTGCCAGCAGTGCGGGACTAGCGGGAGCAGATACGCAGTATTTT CASSAGLAGADTQYF
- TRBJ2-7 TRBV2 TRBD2 TGTGCCAGCAGCGTAACTAGCGGGAGGGCCTACGAGCAGTACTTC CASSVTSGRAYEQYF
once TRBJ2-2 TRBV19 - TGTGCCAGTAGTATAGTGGGAGCGAACACCGGGGAGCTGTTTTTT CASSIVGANTGELFF
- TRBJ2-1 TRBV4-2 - TGTGCCAGCAGCCAAGCATCGGACTCGGCCAACCAAATACAGTTCTTC CASSQASDSANQIQFF
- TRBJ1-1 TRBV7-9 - TGTGCCAGCAGCTCGCAAGCGATGAACACTGAAGCTTTCTTT CASSSQAMNTEAFF
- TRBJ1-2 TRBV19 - TGTGCCAGTAGTATAAGGACAAACTCTGATGGCTACACCTTC CASSIRTNSDGYTF
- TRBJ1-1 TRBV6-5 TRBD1 TGTGCCAGCACTCTAAGGACAGGGAACACTGAAGCTTTCTTT CASTLRTGNTEAFF
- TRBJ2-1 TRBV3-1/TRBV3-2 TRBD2 TGTGCCAGCAGCCAAGGTGCTAGCGGGGATGAGCAGTTCTTC CASSQGASGDEQFF
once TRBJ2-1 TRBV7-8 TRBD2 TGTGCCAGCAGCTCATTCGGGACTAGGGGTCCCAATGAGCAGTTCTTC CASSSFGTRGPNEQFF
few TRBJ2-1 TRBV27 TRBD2 TGTGCCAGCAGCACAATGACTAGCGGGAGGGGGAGCTCCTACAATGAGCAGTTCTTC CASSTMTSGRGSSYNEQFF
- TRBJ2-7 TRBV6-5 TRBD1 TGTGCAAGTCCGGGACAGGGTTACGAGCAGTACTTC CASPGQGYEQYF
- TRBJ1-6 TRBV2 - TGTGCCAGCAGGGCGGAGAGCTCCTATAATTCACCCCTCCACTTT CASRAESSYNSPLHF